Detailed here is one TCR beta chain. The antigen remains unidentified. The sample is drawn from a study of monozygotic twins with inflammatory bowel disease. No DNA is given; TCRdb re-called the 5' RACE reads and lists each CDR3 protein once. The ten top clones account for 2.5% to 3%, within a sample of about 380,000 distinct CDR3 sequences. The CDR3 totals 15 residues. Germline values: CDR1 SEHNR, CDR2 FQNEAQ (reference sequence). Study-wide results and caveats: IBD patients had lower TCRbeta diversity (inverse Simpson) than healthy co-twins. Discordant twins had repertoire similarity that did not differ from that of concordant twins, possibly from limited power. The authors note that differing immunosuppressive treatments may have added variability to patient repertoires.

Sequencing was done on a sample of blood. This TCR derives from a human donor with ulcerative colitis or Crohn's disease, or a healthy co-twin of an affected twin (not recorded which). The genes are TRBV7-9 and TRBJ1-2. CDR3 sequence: CASSLARAERYGYTF.